A selection of T cell receptor beta chains follows, all from one sample in a study of radiotherapy plus CTLA-4 blockade in lung cancer. Assay used: immunoSEQ multiplex PCR; TCRdb lists only in-frame clones, some missing. The table lists nearly 15,000 clones, 72% of them singletons. This specimen consisted of peripheral blood, obtained from a patient treated with radiotherapy plus ipilimumab. The receptors were sampled from a human donor with non-small cell lung cancer whose response to radiotherapy plus ipilimumab could not be evaluated. The CDR3 runs from the conserved cysteine through the conserved F or W. The D gene is left open where the match is weak. A clone size is listed for some rows: how often the clone was seen (once, few, many), or a class if it is expanded.

v_call	j_call	d_call	clone_size	cdr3_aa	cdr3_nt
TRBV29-1	TRBJ1-5	NA	NA	CSVQGSGPQHF	TGCAGCGTTCAGGGCTCGGGGCCCCAGCATTTT
TRBV5-6	TRBJ1-4	TRBD1	NA	CASSARGQGQKLFF	TGTGCCAGCAGCGCGCGGGGACAGGGCCAAAAACTGTTTTTT
TRBV5-1	TRBJ1-3	NA	NA	CASSPDRGGNTIYF	TGCGCCAGCAGCCCGGACCGAGGGGGAAACACCATATATTTT
TRBV30	TRBJ1-6	TRBD1	few	CAWRAAGQRVNSPLHF	TGTGCCTGGAGAGCTGCGGGACAGCGAGTTAATTCACCCCTCCACTTT
TRBV5-1	TRBJ2-5	NA	NA	CASSLAGDETQYF	TGCGCCAGCAGCTTGGCCGGGGATGAGACCCAGTACTTC
TRBV5-4	TRBJ2-2	TRBD1	NA	CASSLWTGGTGELFF	TGTGCCAGCAGCTTGTGGACAGGGGGAACCGGGGAGCTGTTTTTT
TRBV5-1	TRBJ1-1	NA	NA	CASSPGWREDTEAFF	TGCGCCAGCAGCCCCGGGTGGAGGGAGGACACTGAAGCTTTCTTT
TRBV5-1	TRBJ2-5	NA	NA	CASSSGETQYF	TGCGCCAGCAGCTCAGGGGAGACCCAGTACTTC
TRBV7-2	TRBJ1-5	NA	medium-sized	CASSLDFYSNQPQHF	TGTGCCAGCAGCTTAGACTTTTATAGCAATCAGCCCCAGCATTTT
TRBV7-2	TRBJ2-3	NA	NA	CASSFERTDTQYF	TGTGCCAGCAGCTTTGAGCGCACAGATACGCAGTATTTT
TRBV14	TRBJ1-2	NA	NA	CASSQEFGGSSSYGYTF	TGTGCCAGCAGCCAAGAATTCGGGGGGAGCAGCAGCTATGGCTACACCTTC
TRBV7-2	TRBJ1-5	NA	NA	CASSPQGYQPQHF	TGTGCCAGCAGCCCCCAGGGGTACCAGCCCCAGCATTTT
TRBV7-2	TRBJ1-1	NA	NA	CASSLERGAEAFF	TGTGCCAGCAGCTTAGAAAGGGGCGCTGAAGCTTTCTTT
TRBV7-6	TRBJ1-2	TRBD1	few	CASSLAQGDGYTF	TGTGCCAGCAGCTTAGCTCAGGGGGATGGCTACACCTTC
TRBV18	TRBJ2-5	TRBD1	NA	CASSPNRGQGETQYF	TGTGCCAGCTCACCAAACAGGGGGCAAGGGGAGACCCAGTACTTC
TRBV4-2	TRBJ2-5	NA	NA	CASSQGGVGETQYF	TGTGCCAGCAGCCAAGGGGGAGTGGGGGAGACCCAGTACTTC
TRBV6-4	TRBJ2-1	TRBD1	medium-sized	CASSGGQGVDEQFF	TGTGCCAGCAGTGGGGGACAGGGGGTTGATGAGCAGTTCTTC
TRBV30	TRBJ2-1	NA	few	CALNNPGTTEQFF	TGTGCCTTAAACAACCCCGGGACAACCGAGCAGTTCTTC
TRBV27	TRBJ1-5	NA	NA	CASSSRPAGLHQPQHF	TGTGCCAGCAGTTCCCGACCGGCAGGGCTGCATCAGCCCCAGCATTTT
TRBV7-7	TRBJ2-2	TRBD1	NA	CASSLVPGGNTGELFF	TGTGCCAGCAGCCTTGTACCAGGGGGAAACACCGGGGAGCTGTTTTTT